This entry concerns a single T cell receptor beta chain. This CDR3 is also generated by other DNA sequences in the sample. 60 Vbeta and 13 Jbeta primers were used in PCR. The data were produced by immunoSEQ multiplex PCR, yet TCRdb's version contains in-frame clones alone and is incomplete. This listing includes 200,000 to 250,000 clones. The data are from a study of cytomegalovirus exposure and HLA in healthy donors. This CDR3 is built from 14 residues. Per the germline V gene, CDR1 is KGHSH and CDR2 is LQKENI. The V gene end was trimmed by 4 bases and the J gene end by 1 base; junction bases not matched to a gene: 0.

The receptor was derived from a young woman in good health and CMV-seropositive. Sequencing was carried out using PBMCs. The V call is TRBV18, the J call TRBJ2-3; 9 bases agree with TRBD2. CDR3 nucleotides: TGTGCCAGCTCACTAGCGGGAGGCACAGATACGCAGTATTTT. The encoded protein is CASSLAGGTDTQYF.